This passage covers 26 T cell receptor beta chains from one sample sequenced in a study of T cell clonotyping in hematopoietic cell transplantation. Time point in this sample: recipient sample about 28 days before transplant, after cytoreduction. Using immunoSEQ multiplex PCR, the repertoire was profiled, and TCRdb retains in-frame clones only, with some absent. Of 7,000 or so clones in the sample, almost 90% were seen once. The material was peripheral blood mononuclear cells, obtained before stem cell transplant. Receptor source: a man aged 30-40 years with acute myeloid leukemia. Some clones in this sample may be carry-over from other donors' samples.

The chain couples TRBV5-4 to TRBJ1-5; D remains unclear. The CDR3 is 15 residues long. Germline loops: CDR1 SGHNT, CDR2 YYREEE (reference sequence). V was pared by 0 bases and J by 0 bases, with 7 bases between. In DNA, the CDR3 is TGTGCCAGCAGCTTGGAGCCTGATAGCAATCAGCCCCAGCATTTT. It encodes CASSLEPDSNQPQHF.

This rearrangement joins TRBV2 to TRBJ2-1; D is perhaps TRBD2 (6 bases). V dropped 1 base and J dropped 4 bases, with 11 bases sitting between them. Germline assignment: CDR1 SNHLY and CDR2 FYNNEI. The CDR3 runs to 15 residues. The CDR3 here is CASSEVGSYYNEQFF. DNA for the CDR3: TGTGCCAGCAGTGAAGTCGGGAGCTATTACAATGAGCAGTTCTTC.

The rearrangement joins TRBV29-1 to TRBJ1-1, with D tentatively TRBD1 (5 bases). The CDR3 is 15 amino acids. V lost 6 bases and J lost 0, with 17 bases in between. Germline CDR1 and CDR2: SQVTM and ANQGSEA. This chain's CDR3 is CSVTRGGSVNTEAFF. In DNA form, the CDR3 reads TGCAGCGTCACGAGGGGTGGGTCAGTGAACACTGAAGCTTTCTTT.

This chain links TRBV4-1 with TRBJ1-5; D not resolved. Germline loops: CDR1 MGHRA, CDR2 YSYEKL. Trimming cost V 2 bases and J 1 base, with 9 bases left between them. This CDR3 is built from 15 residues. CDR3 loop: CASSQQETSNQPQHF. The DNA of the CDR3 is TGCGCCAGCAGCCAACAAGAGACAAGCAATCAGCCCCAGCATTTT.

The DNA for the CDR3 is TGCAGCGTTGGGGAAGAGACCCAGTACTTC. Translating it yields CSVGEETQYF. V usage is TRBV29-1 and J usage is TRBJ2-5; no clear D. Germline V gene data show CDR1 as SQVTM and CDR2 as ANQGSEA. V was trimmed by 4 bases and J by 3 bases, leaving 3 bases between them. The CDR3 covers 10 residues.

The gene calls are TRBV2 and TRBJ1-4; TRBD1 agrees at 7 bases. The CDR3 totals 18 residues. Trimming took 2 bases from V and 3 from J; bases not matched to a gene: 12. CDR1 and CDR2 from the germline V gene are SNHLY and FYNNEI. The CDR3 DNA reads as TGTGCCAGCAGTGAATTTATACAGGGGAGGGGGTCTAATGAAAAACTGTTTTTT. It encodes CASSEFIQGRGSNEKLFF. The full variable domain, in which reference TRBV2 and TRBJ1-4 provide the parts outside the CDR3, is EPEVTQTPSHQVTQMGQEVILRCVPISNHLYFYWYRQILGQKVEFLVSFYNNEISEKSEIFDDQFSVERPDGSNFTLKIRSTKLEDSAMYFCASSEFIQGRGSNEKLFFGSGTQLSVL.

The chain has TRBV9 and TRBJ2-7, with D unresolved. The CDR3 has 16 amino acids. CDR1 is SGDLS, CDR2 YYNGEE, per germline. The ends were cut back, 4 bases at V and 2 bases at J, with 19 bases in the middle. The CDR3: CASSIGRAGPPYEQYF. In DNA form, the CDR3 reads TGTGCCAGCAGCATTGGAAGGGCAGGACCTCCCTACGAGCAGTACTTC.

The rearrangement uses TRBV7-8 and TRBJ1-1, with D hard to call. This CDR3 spans 13 amino acids. Looked up from germline, CDR1 is SGHVS and CDR2 is FQNEAQ. V was trimmed by 5 bases and J by 0 bases, leaving 7 bases between them. In DNA form, the CDR3 reads TGTGCCAGCAGCCTAAGAATGAACACTGAAGCTTTCTTT. Amino acid sequence: CASSLRMNTEAFF. The full variable domain, with the rest looked up from reference TRBV7-8 and TRBJ1-1, is GAGVSQSPRYKVAKRGQDVALRCDPISGHVSLFWYQQALGQGPEFLTYFQNEAQLDKSGLPSDRFFAERPEGSVSTLKIQRTQQEDSAVYLCASSLRMNTEAFFGQGTRLTVV.

The gene calls are TRBV6-5 and TRBJ2-3; D is unresolved. The CDR3 has 14 amino acids. Germline V gene data show CDR1 as MNHEY and CDR2 as SVGAGI. Trimming took 2 bases from V and 2 from J, leaving 8 bases between them. CDR3 loop: CASSYRLATDTQYF. The CDR3 coding sequence is TGTGCCAGCAGTTACCGCCTGGCCACAGATACGCAGTATTTT.

The rearrangement links TRBV9 to TRBJ2-7; 8 positions match TRBD2. The V gene end was trimmed by 4 bases and the J gene end by 3 bases; junction bases not matched to a gene: 9. CDR1 is SGDLS, CDR2 YYNGEE, per germline. The CDR3 has 15 residues. CDR3 nucleotide sequence: TGTGCCAGCAGCCCCGATAGCGGGACCAGCTACGAGCAGTACTTC. Amino acids: CASSPDSGTSYEQYF. Together with reference TRBV9 and TRBJ2-7, the CDR3 gives the full variable domain: DSGVTQTPKHLITATGQRVTLRCSPRSGDLSVYWYQQSLDQGLQFLIQYYNGEERAKGNILERFSAQQFPDLHSELNLSSLELGDSALYFCASSPDSGTSYEQYFGPGTRLTVT.

The CDR3 coding sequence is TGCGCCAGCAGCCAAGATCGGCGGGGCGGCAATCAGCCCCAGCATTTT. Translated: CASSQDRRGGNQPQHF. This rearrangement joins TRBV4-1 to TRBJ1-5, with D possibly matching TRBD1 (5 bases). V lost 0 bases to trimming and J lost 2 bases, with 11 bases between them. The CDR3 loop spans 16 amino acids. Germline V gene data show CDR1 as MGHRA and CDR2 as YSYEKL.

The chain employs TRBV5-4 and TRBJ2-3; tentative D call: TRBD1 (5 bases). This CDR3 has 15 amino acids. Per the germline V gene, CDR1 is SGHNT and CDR2 is YYREEE (reference sequence). Trimming left V 0 bases short and J 3 bases short, with 11 bases between. The CDR3 nucleotides are TGTGCCAGCAGCTTGGATTCAGGGCTGACAGATACGCAGTATTTT. Protein product: CASSLDSGLTDTQYF.

The J gene is TRBJ1-4, the V gene TRBV6-5; D unresolved. This CDR3 region has 14 residues. The germline V and J ends were trimmed by 6 bases and 1 base, with 9 bases remaining between them. CDR1 and CDR2 (germline): MNHEY, SVGAGI. The CDR3 DNA reads TGTGCCAGCAGCTCCCGCCTAACTAATGAAAAACTGTTTTTT. It is translated as CASSSRLTNEKLFF.

The chain carries TRBV14 and TRBJ2-2; D unresolved. This CDR3 region has 14 residues. Germline values: CDR1 SGHDN, CDR2 FVKESK. V was clipped by 1 base and J by 6 bases, with 9 bases between them. CDR3 loop: CASSQVPVPGELFF. Here the CDR3 DNA reads TGTGCCAGCAGCCAAGTGCCAGTTCCCGGGGAGCTGTTTTTT.

The chain joins TRBV6-5 to TRBJ2-5; 11 nucleotides line up with TRBD1. The CDR3 has 16 residues. Germline V gene data show CDR1 as MNHEY and CDR2 as SVGAGI. V dropped 2 bases and J dropped 4; count of bases not matched to a gene: 6. The CDR3 sequence is CASSYHTGTGGETQYF. The CDR3, as DNA: TGTGCCAGCAGTTACCATACCGGGACAGGGGGAGAGACCCAGTACTTC.

The gene calls are TRBV2 and TRBJ2-7; 12 positions match TRBD1. This CDR3 has 13 amino acids. Looked up from germline, CDR1 is SNHLY and CDR2 is FYNNEI. Germline trimming cut 10 bases from V and 4 bases from J; bases unmatched to any gene: 5. The CDR3 loop is CATRDRGPYEQYF. CDR3 nucleotides: TGTGCCACCAGGGACAGGGGGCCGTACGAGCAGTACTTC. Based on the CDR3 plus reference TRBV2 and TRBJ2-7, the full variable domain is EPEVTQTPSHQVTQMGQEVILRCVPISNHLYFYWYRQILGQKVEFLVSFYNNEISEKSEIFDDQFSVERPDGSNFTLKIRSTKLEDSAMYFCATRDRGPYEQYFGPGTRLTVT.

The genes are TRBV2 and TRBJ1-5; D not resolved. This CDR3 comprises 14 residues. The germline V gene encodes CDR1 SNHLY and CDR2 FYNNEI. V was clipped by 1 base and J by 7 bases, with 11 bases between them. The CDR3 DNA reads as TGTGCCAGCAGTGAAGGCGGGTTTGGGCAGCCCCAGCATTTT. It yields the protein CASSEGGFGQPQHF.

The V gene is TRBV2, the J gene TRBJ1-3; D is unclear. There are 15 residues in the CDR3. Germline V gene sequence: CDR1 SNHLY, CDR2 FYNNEI. V was clipped by 6 bases and J by 2 bases, with 14 bases between them. CDR3 protein: CASRPSMGTGNTIYF. Written as DNA, the CDR3 is TGTGCCAGCAGGCCCTCCATGGGAACTGGAAACACCATATATTTT.

The V and J genes are TRBV19 and TRBJ1-5, with 8 nucleotides matching TRBD1. The trim removed 6 bases at V and 1 base at J, leaving 5 bases unmatched. The CDR3 is made up of 15 amino acids. Germline V gene data show CDR1 as LNHDA and CDR2 as SQIVND (reference sequence). CDR3 protein: CASRPRGLSNQPQHF. The CDR3 region has the DNA TGTGCCAGTAGACCCAGGGGGCTCAGCAATCAGCCCCAGCATTTT.

J is TRBJ2-7 and V is TRBV6-5; TRBD1 matches 9 bases. The CDR3 consists of 14 residues. The J segment lost 4 bases and the V segment lost 6 bases, leaving 7 bases of the junction unmatched. Looked up from germline, CDR1 is MNHEY and CDR2 is SVGAGI. The chain's CDR3 is CASRLTGGPYEQYF. The CDR3 DNA sequence: TGTGCCAGCAGACTTACAGGGGGCCCTTACGAGCAGTACTTC.

The chain employs TRBV5-4 and TRBJ2-7; 10 bases are shared with TRBD1. The CDR3 length is 18 residues. Germline values: CDR1 SGHNT, CDR2 YYREEE (reference sequence). J lost 2 bases, V lost 3 bases, and 14 bases had no gene match. CDR3 sequence reads: CASSSRGQGRAWPYEQYF. The DNA for the CDR3 is TGTGCCAGCAGCTCAAGGGGACAGGGGAGAGCTTGGCCCTACGAGCAGTACTTC. Full variable domain (remainder filled in from reference TRBV5-4 and TRBJ2-7): ETGVTQSPTHLIKTRGQQVTLRCSSQSGHNTVSWYQQALGQGPQFIFQYYREEENGRGNFPPRFSGLQFPNYSSELNVNALELDDSALYLCASSSRGQGRAWPYEQYFGPGTRLTVT.

Here the CDR3 reads CAWGSDRREQYF. Written as DNA, the CDR3 is TGTGCCTGGGGATCGGACAGGAGAGAGCAGTACTTC. The chain is built from TRBV30 and TRBJ2-7; 7 nucleotides agree with TRBD1. The CDR3 spans 12 residues. V lost 5 bases to trimming and J lost 7 bases; unmatched junction nucleotides: 8. CDR1 and CDR2 (germline): GTSNPN, SVGIG (reference sequence).

This clone has a handful of counts. The chain carries TRBV6-5 and TRBJ1-1; D may be TRBD1 (5 bases). This CDR3 comprises 14 residues. V was pared by 5 bases and J by 5 bases, with 15 bases between. Germline V gene sequence: CDR1 MNHEY, CDR2 SVGAGI. DNA of the CDR3: TGTGCCAGCAGTACCCGGGCCCGGGGGACTGAAGCTTTCTTT. It codes for CASSTRARGTEAFF.

This clone was counted only a few times. The chain is built from TRBV11-2 and TRBJ2-7, with 7 bases that match TRBD1. The CDR3 covers 14 residues. V dropped 6 bases and J dropped 0; count of bases not matched to a gene: 5. Per germline, CDR1 SGHAT and CDR2 FQNNGV. CDR3 in amino acids: CASRPGQTSYEQYF. CDR3 in DNA: TGTGCCAGCAGACCGGGACAGACCTCCTACGAGCAGTACTTC. The entire variable domain, with the rest obtained from reference TRBV11-2 and TRBJ2-7, is as follows: EAGVAQSPRYKIIEKRQSVAFWCNPISGHATLYWYQQILGQGPKLLIQFQNNGVVDDSQLPKDRFSAERLKGVDSTLKIQPAKLEDSAVYLCASRPGQTSYEQYFGPGTRLTVT.

The CDR3 sequence: CASTGQNSYEQYF. The CDR3 DNA reads as TGTGCCAGTACGGGACAGAATTCCTACGAGCAGTACTTC. V and J are TRBV19 and TRBJ2-7, with TRBD1 identical over 7 bases. CDR1 and CDR2 from the germline V gene are LNHDA and SQIVND (reference sequence). The CDR3 has 13 residues. V gave up 7 bases and J gave up 1 base; unmatched junction bases: 4.

The chain combines TRBV6-6 with TRBJ2-5, with D perhaps being TRBD1 or TRBD2 (5 bases each). The ends were cut back, 6 bases at V and 2 bases at J, with 13 bases in the middle. The CDR3 is 14 amino acids. Germline CDR1 and CDR2: MNHNY and SVGAGI (reference sequence). CDR3 in amino acids: CASSRPGPQETQYF. The CDR3 DNA reads TGTGCCAGCAGCCGTCCGGGACCACAAGAGACCCAGTACTTC.